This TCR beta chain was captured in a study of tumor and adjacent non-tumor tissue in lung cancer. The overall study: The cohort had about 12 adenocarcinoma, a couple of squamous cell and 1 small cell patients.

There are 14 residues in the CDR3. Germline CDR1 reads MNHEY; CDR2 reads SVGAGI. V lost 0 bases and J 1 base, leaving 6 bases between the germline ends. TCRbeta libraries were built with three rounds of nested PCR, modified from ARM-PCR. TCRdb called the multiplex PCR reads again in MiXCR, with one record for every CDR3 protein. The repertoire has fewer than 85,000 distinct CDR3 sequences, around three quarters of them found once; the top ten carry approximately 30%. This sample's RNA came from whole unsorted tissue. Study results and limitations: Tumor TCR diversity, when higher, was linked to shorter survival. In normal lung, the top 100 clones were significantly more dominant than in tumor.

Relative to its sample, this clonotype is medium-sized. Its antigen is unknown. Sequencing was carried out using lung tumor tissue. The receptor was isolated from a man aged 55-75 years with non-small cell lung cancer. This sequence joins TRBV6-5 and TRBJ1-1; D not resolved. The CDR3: CASSYSIWNTEAFF. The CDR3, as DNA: TGTGCCAGCAGTTACTCGATCTGGAACACTGAAGCTTTCTTT.